The next 20 T cell receptor beta chains were all read from a single sample in a study of blood T cell repertoires in COVID-19. Only in-frame clones appear in the TCRdb table, and some are missing; sequencing was by immunoSEQ multiplex PCR. In the table there are around 170,000 clones, about 88% of which are singletons. Sequencing used peripheral blood. Source of these receptors: a young man with active or convalescent COVID-19.

This clone showed up just once. This rearrangement joins TRBV7-2 to TRBJ2-1, with D possibly TRBD2 on 6 matching bases. The CDR3 loop spans 17 amino acids. Trimming cost V 3 bases and J 6 bases, with 21 bases left between them. Germline V gene lookup returns CDR1 SGHTA and CDR2 FQGNSA. The CDR3 region is CASSLRLKLLGGNEQFF. The CDR3 bases are TGTGCCAGCAGCTTGCGTTTGAAGCTTCTCGGGGGCAATGAGCAGTTCTTC.

This sequence joins TRBV7-9 and TRBJ2-7, with 8 nucleotides matching TRBD2. V gave up 5 bases and J gave up 7 bases; unmatched junction bases: 19. From germline, CDR1 is SEHNR and CDR2 FQNEAQ (reference sequence). The CDR3 totals 17 residues. CDR3 bases: TGTGCCAGCAGCAACGGGGGGTTAGGCGGGAGGTCGTGGGAGCAGTACTTC. It is translated as CASSNGGLGGRSWEQYF.

The V gene is TRBV7-2, the J gene TRBJ2-5; TRBD2 is a possible D gene (7 bases). This CDR3 spans 15 amino acids. Deletions cut 5 bases from V and 1 base from J, with 14 bases between. Germline loops: CDR1 SGHTA, CDR2 FQGNSA. The chain's CDR3 is CASSRGAGVQETQYF. CDR3 coding DNA: TGTGCCAGCAGCCGGGGGGCGGGGGTCCAAGAGACCCAGTACTTC.

V gene TRBV24-1 combines with J gene TRBJ2-7; D perhaps matches TRBD1 (6 bases). CDR3 size: 13 residues. The germline V and J ends were trimmed by 9 bases and 0 bases, with 11 bases remaining between them. Germline V CDR1 and CDR2: KGHDR, SFDVKD. CDR3 DNA: TGTGCCACCTCGGGGACAAGCTCCTACGAGCAGTACTTC. Translating gives CATSGTSSYEQYF.

This chain uses TRBV12-5 with TRBJ1-5; D not resolved. The V end lost 4 bases, the J end lost 0 bases, and 7 bases lay between the germline ends. The CDR3 has 14 residues. CDR1 and CDR2 from the germline V gene are LGHNT and FRNRAP. This CDR3 is CASGYTPSNQPQHF. CDR3 DNA: TGTGCTAGTGGTTACACCCCTAGCAATCAGCCCCAGCATTTT.

This sequence joins TRBV10-3 and TRBJ1-5; D is perhaps TRBD1 (6 bases). This CDR3 is built from 13 residues. Germline lookup yields CDR1 ENHRY and CDR2 SYGVKD. V shed 3 bases and J shed 6 bases, with 9 bases lying between them. CDR3 amino acids: CAISDGGGQPQHF. As DNA, the CDR3 is TGTGCCATCAGTGATGGGGGCGGTCAGCCCCAGCATTTT.

The chain combines TRBV27 with TRBJ2-3, with D maybe TRBD2 (6 bases). Trimming shortened V by 3 bases and J by 6 bases, and 10 bases separated the two germline ends. The CDR3 is 13 residues long. Looked up from germline, CDR1 is MNHEY and CDR2 is SMNVEV (reference sequence). The CDR3 DNA follows: TGTGCCAGCAGTTTGGAGGGGTCGGATACGCAGTATTTT. It is translated as CASSLEGSDTQYF.

This rearrangement joins TRBV7-3 to TRBJ2-1, with TRBD2 identical over 9 bases. J was trimmed by 14 bases and V by 3 bases; bases with no gene match: 8. CDR3 length: 13 amino acids. Germline V gene lookup returns CDR1 SGHTA and CDR2 FQGTGA. In DNA, the CDR3 is TGTGCCAGCAGCTTTGGAGCGGGGGGTAGAAAGTTCTTC. It specifies CASSFGAGGRKFF.

This sequence joins TRBV5-4 and TRBJ1-1, with D hard to call. Germline lookup yields CDR1 SGHNT and CDR2 YYREEE (reference sequence). The V end was cut by 0 bases, the J end by 4 bases, with 19 bases between. This CDR3 is built from 17 residues. The CDR3 DNA is TGTGCCAGCAGCTTGGCAAAGGAGACCCGGGGTGGCACTGAAGCTTTCTTT. This gives the protein CASSLAKETRGGTEAFF.

This chain joins TRBV7-9 and TRBJ2-5; no clear D. Germline CDR1 and CDR2: SEHNR and FQNEAQ (reference sequence). This CDR3 comprises 12 residues. Trimming pared 1 base from V and 7 bases from J, leaving 7 bases between. CDR3 nucleotide sequence: TGTGCCAGCAGCTTAGGTCCGGGGACCCAGTACTTC. This encodes CASSLGPGTQYF. Supplemented by reference TRBV7-9 and TRBJ2-5, the full variable domain reads DTGVSQNPRHKITKRGQNVTFRCDPISEHNRLYWYRQTLGQGPEFLTYFQNEAQLEKSRLLSDRFSAERPKGSFSTLEIQRTEQGDSAMYLCASSLGPGTQYFGPGTRLLVL.

The rearrangement joins TRBV6-4 to TRBJ2-1, with a possible D match to TRBD1 (5 bases). The CDR3 totals 15 residues. Trimming cost V 5 bases and J 4 bases, with 15 bases left between them. CDR1 and CDR2 from the germline V gene are MRHNA and SNTAGT. This CDR3 is CASSNEQGSYNEQFF. CDR3 in DNA: TGTGCCAGCAGTAACGAGCAGGGCAGTTACAATGAGCAGTTCTTC.

The rearrangement joins TRBV7-9 to TRBJ1-4, with unresolved D. V lost 3 bases to trimming and J lost 5 bases, with 13 bases between them. The CDR3 runs 15 residues. In germline, CDR1 is SEHNR, CDR2 FQNEAQ (reference sequence). Here the CDR3 DNA reads TGTGCCAGCAGCTTCACCGGACTCGGAAATGAAAAACTGTTTTTT. It specifies CASSFTGLGNEKLFF.

The chain uses TRBV11-3 and TRBJ2-3; 8 bases are a match to TRBD1. Germline V gene data show CDR1 as SGHNT and CDR2 as YENEEA. Trimming removed 5 bases from V and 3 bases from J; junction bases left unmatched: 4. The CDR3 sequence is 14 residues long. The CDR3 sequence: CASSRTGRTDTQYF. The DNA for the CDR3 is TGTGCCAGCAGCCGGACAGGGCGGACAGATACGCAGTATTTT.

The chain employs TRBV19 and TRBJ1-2, with a tentative D call TRBD1 (5 bases). V gave up 3 bases and J gave up 8 bases, with 16 bases separating them. The germline gives CDR1 LNHDA, CDR2 SQIVND (reference sequence). CDR3 length: 14 residues. The CDR3 region is CASSISRAQGGYTF. CDR3 nucleotides: TGTGCCAGTAGTATCTCCAGGGCCCAGGGAGGCTACACCTTC.

In the case of this clone: The same CDR3 also results from other DNA sequences found in this sample. J is TRBJ1-5 and V is TRBV6-6; D is unresolved. Germline V gene sequence: CDR1 MNHNY, CDR2 SVGAGI (reference sequence). The length of the CDR3 is 14 residues. Trimming took off 0 bases at V and 1 base at J, with 4 bases between the two ends. The CDR3 nucleotides read TGTGCCAGCAGTTACTCGGAGAGCAATCAGCCCCAGCATTTT. Translated: CASSYSESNQPQHF.

Written as DNA, the CDR3 is TGTGCCAGCACAGGACAGGGGGGGAACATTCAGTACTTC. This translates into CASTGQGGNIQYF. The gene calls are TRBV6-5 and TRBJ2-4; 10 bases agree with TRBD1. V was pared by 7 bases and J by 7 bases, with 4 bases of the junction left unmatched. Germline V gene lookup returns CDR1 MNHEY and CDR2 SVGAGI. This CDR3 is built from 13 residues.

The rearrangement links TRBV11-2 to TRBJ1-6; tentatively, D is TRBD1 (5 bases). The CDR3 is 17 residues long. CDR1 and CDR2 (germline): SGHAT, FQNNGV. Trimming left V 2 bases short and J 0 bases short, with 11 bases between. This CDR3 is CASSLLGGSSYNSPLHF. The CDR3 nucleotides read TGTGCCAGCAGCTTACTCGGGGGGAGCTCCTATAATTCACCCCTCCACTTT.

This chain joins TRBV19 and TRBJ2-1, with 7 bases fitting TRBD2. Germline CDR1 LNHDA, CDR2 SQIVND (reference sequence). V was clipped by 9 bases and J by 7 bases; unmatched bases: 9. The CDR3 covers 13 residues. As DNA, the CDR3 is TGTGCCAGCGGAAGGACTAGGGATAATGAGCAGTTCTTC. Its translation is CASGRTRDNEQFF.

The CDR3 region is CASSLSSGGTDTQYF. DNA of the CDR3: TGTGCCAGCTCACTGTCTTCGGGGGGAACAGATACGCAGTATTTT. The V gene is TRBV18, the J gene TRBJ2-3, with TRBD2 matching over 7 bases. J was trimmed by 3 bases and V by 4 bases; bases with no gene match: 7. The CDR3 is made up of 15 amino acids. Germline-derived CDR1 and CDR2 are KGHSH and LQKENI. The full variable domain, its missing parts supplied by reference TRBV18 and TRBJ2-3, is NAGVMQNPRHLVRRRGQEARLRCSPMKGHSHVYWYRQLPEEGLKFMVYLQKENIIDESGMPKERFSAEFPKEGPSILRIQQVVRGDSAAYFCASSLSSGGTDTQYFGPGTRLTVL.

The rearrangement joins TRBV6-1 to TRBJ1-2; 11 bases map to TRBD1. This CDR3 has 16 residues. V shed 3 bases and J 5 bases; nucleotides not matched to a gene: 8. Per germline, CDR1 MNHNS and CDR2 SASEGT. CDR3 sequence: CASSEVDGTGGYGYTF. CDR3 in DNA: TGTGCCAGCAGTGAGGTGGACGGGACAGGGGGTTATGGCTACACCTTC.